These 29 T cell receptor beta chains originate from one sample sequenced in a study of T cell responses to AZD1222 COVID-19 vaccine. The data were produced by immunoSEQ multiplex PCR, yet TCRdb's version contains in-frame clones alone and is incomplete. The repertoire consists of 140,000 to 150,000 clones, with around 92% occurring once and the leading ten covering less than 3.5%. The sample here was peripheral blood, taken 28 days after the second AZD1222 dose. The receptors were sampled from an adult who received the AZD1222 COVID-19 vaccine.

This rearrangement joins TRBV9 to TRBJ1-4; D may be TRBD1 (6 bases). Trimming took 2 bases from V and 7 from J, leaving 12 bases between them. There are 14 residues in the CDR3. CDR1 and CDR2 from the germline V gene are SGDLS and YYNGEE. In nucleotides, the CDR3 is TGTGCCAGCAGCGTGGGGGGGCTCGGTGAAAAACTGTTTTTT. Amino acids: CASSVGGLGEKLFF.

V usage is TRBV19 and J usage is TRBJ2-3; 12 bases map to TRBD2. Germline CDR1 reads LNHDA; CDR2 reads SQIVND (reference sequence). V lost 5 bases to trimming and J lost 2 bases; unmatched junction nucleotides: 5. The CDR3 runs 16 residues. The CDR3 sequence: CASSPRLAGVTDTQYF. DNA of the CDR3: TGTGCCAGTAGTCCCAGACTAGCGGGAGTCACAGATACGCAGTATTTT.

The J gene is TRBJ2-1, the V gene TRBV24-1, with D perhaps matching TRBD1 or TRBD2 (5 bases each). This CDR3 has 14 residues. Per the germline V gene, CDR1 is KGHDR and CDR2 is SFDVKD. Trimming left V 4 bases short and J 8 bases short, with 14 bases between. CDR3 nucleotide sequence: TGTGCCACCAGTGAACCGGGACGCCCCCATGAGCAGTTCTTC. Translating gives CATSEPGRPHEQFF.

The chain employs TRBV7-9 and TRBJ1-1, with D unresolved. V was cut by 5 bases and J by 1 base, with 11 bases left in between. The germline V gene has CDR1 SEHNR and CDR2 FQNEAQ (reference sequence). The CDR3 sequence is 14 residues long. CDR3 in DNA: TGTGCCAGCAGCCCAATCTGGGGGAACACTGAAGCTTTCTTT. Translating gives CASSPIWGNTEAFF.

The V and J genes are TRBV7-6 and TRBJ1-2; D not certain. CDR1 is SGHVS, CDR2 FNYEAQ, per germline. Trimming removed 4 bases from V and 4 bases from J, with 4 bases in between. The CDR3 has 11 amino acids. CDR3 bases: TGTGCCAGCAGCTCCGTCTATGGCTACACCTTC. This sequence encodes CASSSVYGYTF.

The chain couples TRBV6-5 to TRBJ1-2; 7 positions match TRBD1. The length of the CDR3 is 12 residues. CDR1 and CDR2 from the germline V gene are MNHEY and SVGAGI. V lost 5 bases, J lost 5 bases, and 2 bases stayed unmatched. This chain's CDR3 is CASSQGVYGYTF. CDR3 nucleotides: TGTGCCAGCAGTCAGGGGGTTTATGGCTACACCTTC.

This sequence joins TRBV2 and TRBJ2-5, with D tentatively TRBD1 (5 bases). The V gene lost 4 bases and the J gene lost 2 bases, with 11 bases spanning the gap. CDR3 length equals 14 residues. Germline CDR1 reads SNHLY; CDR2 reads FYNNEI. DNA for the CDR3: TGTGCCAGCAGTGTCGGACACTTTCAAGAGACCCAGTACTTC. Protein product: CASSVGHFQETQYF.

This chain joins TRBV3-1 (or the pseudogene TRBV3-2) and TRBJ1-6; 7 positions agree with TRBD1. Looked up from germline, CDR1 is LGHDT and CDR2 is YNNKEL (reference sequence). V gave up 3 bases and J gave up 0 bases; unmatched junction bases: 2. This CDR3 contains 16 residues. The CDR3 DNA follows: TGTGCCAGCAGCCAGGGACAGAGCTCCTATAATTCACCCCTCCACTTT. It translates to CASSQGQSSYNSPLHF.

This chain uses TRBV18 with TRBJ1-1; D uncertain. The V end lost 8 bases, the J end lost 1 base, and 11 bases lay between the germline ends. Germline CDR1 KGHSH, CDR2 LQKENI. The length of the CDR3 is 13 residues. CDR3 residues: CASREVGNTEAFF. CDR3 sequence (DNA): TGTGCCAGCCGCGAAGTGGGGAACACTGAAGCTTTCTTT.

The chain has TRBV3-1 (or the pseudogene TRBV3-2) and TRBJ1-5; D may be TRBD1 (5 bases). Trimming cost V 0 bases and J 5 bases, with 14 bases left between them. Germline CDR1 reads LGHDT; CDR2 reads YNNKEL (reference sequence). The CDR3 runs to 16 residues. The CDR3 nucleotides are TGTGCCAGCAGCCAAGATATCGGCAGGGACGATCAGCCCCAGCATTTT. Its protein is CASSQDIGRDDQPQHF.

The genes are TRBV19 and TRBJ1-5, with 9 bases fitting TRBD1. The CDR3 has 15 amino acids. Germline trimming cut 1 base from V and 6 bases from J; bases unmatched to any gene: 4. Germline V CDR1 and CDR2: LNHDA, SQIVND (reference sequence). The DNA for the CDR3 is TGTGCCAGTAGTATAGGTGGGACAGGGAGTCAGCCCCAGCATTTT. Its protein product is CASSIGGTGSQPQHF. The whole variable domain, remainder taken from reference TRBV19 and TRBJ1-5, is DGGITQSPKYLFRKEGQNVTLSCEQNLNHDAMYWYRQDPGQGLRLIYYSQIVNDFQKGDIAEGYSVSREKKESFPLTVTSAQKNPTAFYLCASSIGGTGSQPQHFGDGTRLSIL.

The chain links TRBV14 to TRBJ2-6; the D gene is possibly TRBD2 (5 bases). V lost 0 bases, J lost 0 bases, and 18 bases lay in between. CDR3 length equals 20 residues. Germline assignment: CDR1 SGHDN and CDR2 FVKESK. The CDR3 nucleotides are TGTGCCAGCAGCCAAGATCGGGAACGGATGCTAAGCTCTGGGGCCAACGTCCTGACTTTC. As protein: CASSQDRERMLSSGANVLTF.

The CDR3 sequence is CATSKGRDQKLFF. In nucleotides, the CDR3 is TGTGCCACCAGCAAAGGCAGGGACCAAAAACTGTTTTTT. This rearrangement joins TRBV15 to TRBJ1-4; TRBD1 is a possible D gene (5 bases). V was cut by 4 bases and J by 9 bases, with 12 bases left in between. The CDR3 has 13 amino acids. The V gene's germline CDR1 is LNHNV and CDR2 YYDKDF (reference sequence).

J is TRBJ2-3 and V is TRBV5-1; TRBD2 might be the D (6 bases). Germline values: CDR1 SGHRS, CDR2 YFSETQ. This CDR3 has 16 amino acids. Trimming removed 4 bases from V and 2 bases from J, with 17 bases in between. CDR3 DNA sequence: TGCGCCAGCAGCCGATATGGGACTCGGAACACAGATACGCAGTATTTT. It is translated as CASSRYGTRNTDTQYF.

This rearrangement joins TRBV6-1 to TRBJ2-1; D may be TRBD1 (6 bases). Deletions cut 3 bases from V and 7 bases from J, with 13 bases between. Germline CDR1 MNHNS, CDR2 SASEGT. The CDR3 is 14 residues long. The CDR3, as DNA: TGTGCCAGCAGTGACCACAGGGAAAGAAATGAGCAGTTCTTC. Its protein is CASSDHRERNEQFF.

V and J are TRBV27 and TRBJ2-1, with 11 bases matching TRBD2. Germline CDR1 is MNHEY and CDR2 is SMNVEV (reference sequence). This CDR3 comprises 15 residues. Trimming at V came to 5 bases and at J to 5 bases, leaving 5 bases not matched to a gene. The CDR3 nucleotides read TGTGCCAGCAGTCTACTAGCGGGAGTGGACAATGAGCAGTTCTTC. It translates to CASSLLAGVDNEQFF.

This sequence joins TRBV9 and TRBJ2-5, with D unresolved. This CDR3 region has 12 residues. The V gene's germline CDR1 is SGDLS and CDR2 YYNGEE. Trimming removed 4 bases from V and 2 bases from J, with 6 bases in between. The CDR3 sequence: CASSLPQETQYF. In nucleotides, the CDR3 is TGTGCCAGCAGCCTCCCGCAAGAGACCCAGTACTTC.

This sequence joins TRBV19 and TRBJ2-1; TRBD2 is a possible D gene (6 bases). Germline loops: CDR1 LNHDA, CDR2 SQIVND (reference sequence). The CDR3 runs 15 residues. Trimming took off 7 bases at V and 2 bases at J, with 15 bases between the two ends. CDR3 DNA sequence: TGTGCCAGTACCCCCTGGGACTCCCCCTACAATGAGCAGTTCTTC. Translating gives CASTPWDSPYNEQFF.

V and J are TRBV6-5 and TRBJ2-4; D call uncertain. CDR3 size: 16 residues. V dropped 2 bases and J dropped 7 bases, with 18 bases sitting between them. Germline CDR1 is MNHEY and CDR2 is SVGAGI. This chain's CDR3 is CASSYGPRTLGNIQYF. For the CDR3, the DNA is TGTGCCAGCAGTTACGGTCCACGTACCCTAGGGAACATTCAGTACTTC.

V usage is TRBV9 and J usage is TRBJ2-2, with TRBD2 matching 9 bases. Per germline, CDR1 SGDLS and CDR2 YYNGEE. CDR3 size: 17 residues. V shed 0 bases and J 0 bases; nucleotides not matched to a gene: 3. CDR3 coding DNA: TGTGCCAGCAGCGTAGGTGGACTAGCGCCGAACACCGGGGAGCTGTTTTTT. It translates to CASSVGGLAPNTGELFF. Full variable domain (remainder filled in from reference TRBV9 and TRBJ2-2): DSGVTQTPKHLITATGQRVTLRCSPRSGDLSVYWYQQSLDQGLQFLIQYYNGEERAKGNILERFSAQQFPDLHSELNLSSLELGDSALYFCASSVGGLAPNTGELFFGEGSRLTVL.

The CDR3 nucleotides read TGTGCCAGTAGTAAAAACAGGGGACCCGTCCTCCTCCAAGAGACCCAGTACTTC. Translating gives CASSKNRGPVLLQETQYF. This chain links TRBV19 with TRBJ2-5, with 7 bases fitting TRBD1. J was trimmed by 1 base and V by 4 bases; bases with no gene match: 15. CDR3 length equals 18 residues. CDR1 is LNHDA, CDR2 SQIVND, per germline (reference sequence).

The CDR3 DNA follows: TGTGCCAGCAGCCACCCCTTCGGGGACTGGCTCTCTGGAAACACCATATATTTT. This sequence encodes CASSHPFGDWLSGNTIYF. V gene TRBV3-1 (or the pseudogene TRBV3-2) combines with J gene TRBJ1-3, with D maybe TRBD1 (5 bases). Per the germline V gene, CDR1 is LGHDT and CDR2 is YNNKEL (reference sequence). The V end was cut by 3 bases, the J end by 0 bases, with 18 bases between. The CDR3 contains 18 residues.

CDR3 residues: CASRMMGLSYEQYF. CDR3 in DNA: TGTGCCAGCAGAATGATGGGACTTTCCTACGAGCAGTACTTC. The rearrangement links TRBV27 to TRBJ2-7, with TRBD2 as a possible D gene (6 bases). From germline, CDR1 is MNHEY and CDR2 SMNVEV (reference sequence). Deletions cut 6 bases from V and 1 base from J, with 13 bases between. CDR3 size: 14 residues.

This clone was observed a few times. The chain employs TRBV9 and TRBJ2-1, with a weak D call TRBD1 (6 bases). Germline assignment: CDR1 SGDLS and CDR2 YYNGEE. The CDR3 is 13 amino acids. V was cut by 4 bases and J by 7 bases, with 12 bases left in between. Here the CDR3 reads CASSRTERNEQFF. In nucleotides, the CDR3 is TGTGCCAGCAGCAGGACAGAGCGTAATGAGCAGTTCTTC.

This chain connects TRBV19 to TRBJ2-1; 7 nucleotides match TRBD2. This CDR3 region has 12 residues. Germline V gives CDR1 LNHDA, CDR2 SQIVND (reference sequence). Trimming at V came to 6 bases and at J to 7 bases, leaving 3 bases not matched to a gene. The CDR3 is CASRTSWNEQFF. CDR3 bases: TGTGCCAGTAGGACTAGCTGGAATGAGCAGTTCTTC. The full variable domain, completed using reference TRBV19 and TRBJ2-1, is DGGITQSPKYLFRKEGQNVTLSCEQNLNHDAMYWYRQDPGQGLRLIYYSQIVNDFQKGDIAEGYSVSREKKESFPLTVTSAQKNPTAFYLCASRTSWNEQFFGPGTRLTVL.

CDR3 bases: TGTGCCAGTAGATCAAATGGGGTGAATGAAAAACTGTTTTTT. It encodes CASRSNGVNEKLFF. The chain links TRBV19 to TRBJ1-4; D not certain. V lost 6 bases and J lost 5, with 13 bases in between. Germline V gene sequence: CDR1 LNHDA, CDR2 SQIVND (reference sequence). The CDR3 length is 14 residues. Supplemented by reference TRBV19 and TRBJ1-4, the full variable domain reads DGGITQSPKYLFRKEGQNVTLSCEQNLNHDAMYWYRQDPGQGLRLIYYSQIVNDFQKGDIAEGYSVSREKKESFPLTVTSAQKNPTAFYLCASRSNGVNEKLFFGSGTQLSVL.

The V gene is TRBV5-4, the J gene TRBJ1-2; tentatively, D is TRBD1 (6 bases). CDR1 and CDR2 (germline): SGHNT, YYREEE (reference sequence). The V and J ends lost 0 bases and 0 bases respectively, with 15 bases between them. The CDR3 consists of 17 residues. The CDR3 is CASSLAGAGASNYGYTF. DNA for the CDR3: TGTGCCAGCAGCTTGGCAGGCGCAGGGGCTTCTAACTATGGCTACACCTTC.

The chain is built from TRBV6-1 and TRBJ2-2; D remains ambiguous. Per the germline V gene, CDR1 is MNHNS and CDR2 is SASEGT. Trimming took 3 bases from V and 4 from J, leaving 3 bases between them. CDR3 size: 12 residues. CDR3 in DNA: TGTGCCAGCAGTGAGGTCACCGGGGAGCTGTTTTTT. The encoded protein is CASSEVTGELFF.

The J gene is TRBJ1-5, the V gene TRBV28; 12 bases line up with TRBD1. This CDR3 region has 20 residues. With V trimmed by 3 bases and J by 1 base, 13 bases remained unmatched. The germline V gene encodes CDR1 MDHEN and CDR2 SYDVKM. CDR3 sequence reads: CASSLPARGTGGRSNQPQHF. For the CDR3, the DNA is TGTGCCAGCAGTTTGCCTGCTAGAGGGACAGGGGGCAGGAGCAATCAGCCCCAGCATTTT.